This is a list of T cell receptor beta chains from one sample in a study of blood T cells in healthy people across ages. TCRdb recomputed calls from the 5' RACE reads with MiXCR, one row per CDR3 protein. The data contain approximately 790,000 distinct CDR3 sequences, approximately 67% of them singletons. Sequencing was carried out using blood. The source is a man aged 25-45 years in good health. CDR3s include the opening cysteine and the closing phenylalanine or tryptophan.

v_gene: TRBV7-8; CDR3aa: CASSGGALPWEQFF
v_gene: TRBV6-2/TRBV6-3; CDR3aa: CASSYGGAGGKDNEQFF
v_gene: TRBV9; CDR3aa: CASSVGTALADTQYF
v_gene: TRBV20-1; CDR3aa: CSARGFGPYEQYF
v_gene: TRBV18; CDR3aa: CASSPMEQLPTYNEQFF
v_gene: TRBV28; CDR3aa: CASGEGDEQYF
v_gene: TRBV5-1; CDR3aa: CASSSVGQGLAGELFF
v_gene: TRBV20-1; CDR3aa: CSARGRGLAKNIQYF
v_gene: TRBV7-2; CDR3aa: CASSLFLGQGAGNEQFF
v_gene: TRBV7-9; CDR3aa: CASSRLGYGGNLPNEQFF
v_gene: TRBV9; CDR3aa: CASSVAVRGANEQFF
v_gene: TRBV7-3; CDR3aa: CASSSDGTLLSEQYF
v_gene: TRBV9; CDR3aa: CASGGPRQSNQPQHF
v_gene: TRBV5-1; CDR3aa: CASSAGTRAYNEQFF
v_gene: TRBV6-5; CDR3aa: CASSYSHFAGANVLTF
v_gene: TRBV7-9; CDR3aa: CASSLRTSGGGVYEQYF